Below, one T cell receptor beta chain is given with its context. Its antigen is unknown. The sample comes from a study of shared clonotypes between healthy human individuals. About the study: Donor composition was a couple of women and a few men, aged 18 to 49.

Sorted subsets were amplified in replicate PCRs using about 200 ng DNA, about 30,000 T cell genomes. The method was immunoSEQ multiplex PCR; TCRdb's version includes in-frame clones alone and lacks a portion of them. Among fewer than 1 million clones, around 96% were seen once, and the ten largest hold roughly 0.23%. The naive CD8 population came from CD45RO-negative cells selected for CCR7, without terminally differentiated effector memory CD45RA+ cells. Study-wide results and limits: It was only blood that was sampled, and tissue repertoires likely differ. Clonotype sharing across donors was expected to vary with sequencing depth.

This CDR3 is built from 13 residues. Germline CDR1 is SGHAT and CDR2 is FQNNGV. V shed 4 bases and J shed 10 bases, with 16 bases lying between them. The chain uses TRBV11-2 and TRBJ1-1; weak D call: TRBD1 (5 bases). What was sequenced was naive CD8+ T cells sorted from blood. This receptor was taken from a man aged 25 to 45 in good health. The CDR3 loop reads CASSSADSGGAFF. The CDR3 DNA reads as TGTGCCAGCAGCTCCGCTGACAGCGGAGGAGCTTTCTTT.